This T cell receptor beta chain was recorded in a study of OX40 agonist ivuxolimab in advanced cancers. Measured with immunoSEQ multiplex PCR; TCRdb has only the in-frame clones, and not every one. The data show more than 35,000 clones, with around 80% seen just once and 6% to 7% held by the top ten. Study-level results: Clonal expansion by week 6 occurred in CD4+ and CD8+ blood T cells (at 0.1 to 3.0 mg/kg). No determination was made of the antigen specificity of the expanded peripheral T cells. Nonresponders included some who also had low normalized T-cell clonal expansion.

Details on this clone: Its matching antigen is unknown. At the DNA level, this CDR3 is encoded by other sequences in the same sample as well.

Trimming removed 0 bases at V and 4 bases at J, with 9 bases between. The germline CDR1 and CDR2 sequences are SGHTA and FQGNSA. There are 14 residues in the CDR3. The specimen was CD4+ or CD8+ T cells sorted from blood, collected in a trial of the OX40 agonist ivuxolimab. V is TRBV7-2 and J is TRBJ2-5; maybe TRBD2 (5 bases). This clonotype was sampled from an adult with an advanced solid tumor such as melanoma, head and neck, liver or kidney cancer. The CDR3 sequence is CASSLAGVGETQYF. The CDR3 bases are TGTGCCAGCAGCTTAGCGGGAGTGGGAGAGACCCAGTACTTC.